Below, 16 T cell receptor beta chains from the same sample are listed, as sequenced in a study of cytomegalovirus exposure and HLA in healthy donors (dated by TCRdb to the late 2010s). Preparation of the library involved the immunoSEQ multiplex PCR assay. For the multiplex PCR, a mixture combining 60 forward primers for TCR Vbeta segments and 13 reverse primers for TCR Jbeta segments was used. In its TCRdb copy, this immuneACCESS table keeps in-frame sequences only and misses some clones. Where compared with another copy, unresolved V genes explain less than half of these, and the others have no known cause. This sample lists 90,000 to 150,000 clones; roughly four fifths were detected once. The top ten hold around 1.9% of the sample. The sequencing input was PBMCs. These receptors were collected from a man aged 35-49 years in good health and CMV-seronegative.

This clone was picked up one time. The CDR3 nucleotides are TGTGCCAGCAGCTTCGACACGAACTATGGCTACACCTTC. It specifies CASSFDTNYGYTF. This sequence joins TRBV7-6 and TRBJ1-2; D not resolved. Deletions cut 3 bases from V and 2 bases from J, with 7 bases between. Germline V gene sequence: CDR1 SGHVS, CDR2 FNYEAQ. CDR3 length: 13 amino acids.

The V and J genes are TRBV30 and TRBJ2-3; D is possibly TRBD2 (7 bases). The germline V gene encodes CDR1 GTSNPN and CDR2 SVGIG (reference sequence). The CDR3 is made up of 14 amino acids. V shed 2 bases and J shed 6 bases, with 15 bases lying between them. In DNA, the CDR3 is TGTGCCTGGAGTAGCCGCGGGGGCTGGGATACGCAGTATTTT. This gives the protein CAWSSRGGWDTQYF.

The chain recombines TRBV9 with TRBJ1-1; 7 bases agree with TRBD1. Per the germline V gene, CDR1 is SGDLS and CDR2 is YYNGEE. V shed 0 bases, J shed 3 bases, and the junction held 11 bases outside the gene matches. This CDR3 has 17 residues. The DNA of the CDR3 is TGTGCCAGCAGCGTAGATGGTCAAGAGGGGGCCCACACTGAAGCTTTCTTT. This sequence encodes CASSVDGQEGAHTEAFF. The entire variable domain, with the rest obtained from reference TRBV9 and TRBJ1-1, is as follows: DSGVTQTPKHLITATGQRVTLRCSPRSGDLSVYWYQQSLDQGLQFLIQYYNGEERAKGNILERFSAQQFPDLHSELNLSSLELGDSALYFCASSVDGQEGAHTEAFFGQGTRLTVV.

Points on this clone: The junction does not match germline at one end; this may be a read error. The rearrangement links TRBV4-2 to TRBJ2-6; a possible D gene is TRBD2 (6 bases). There are 16 residues in the CDR3. The germline CDR1 and CDR2 sequences are LGHNA and YNFKEQ. CDR3 loop: CASSQIRGSGANGLTF. As DNA, the CDR3 is TGTGCCAGCAGCCAGATACGGGGGTCTGGGGCCAACGGCCTGACTTTC.

This rearrangement joins TRBV19 to TRBJ2-2; no clear D gene. V lost 3 bases and J 4 bases, leaving 6 bases between the germline ends. The CDR3 has 13 residues. From germline, CDR1 is LNHDA and CDR2 SQIVND (reference sequence). The CDR3 nucleotides read TGTGCCAGTAGTATGAGTAGCACCGGGGAGCTGTTTTTT. Protein product: CASSMSSTGELFF.

This clone was found once. V usage is TRBV7-8 and J usage is TRBJ1-4, with D unclear. V lost 7 bases to trimming and J lost 8 bases, with 11 bases between them. This CDR3 has 12 residues. Germline CDR1 SGHVS, CDR2 FQNEAQ. The CDR3 sequence is CASTKSGEKLFF. CDR3 nucleotides: TGTGCCAGCACCAAATCGGGAGAAAAACTGTTTTTT.

The chain uses TRBV28 and TRBJ1-2, with TRBD1 matching over 7 bases. Germline trimming cut 2 bases from V and 5 bases from J; bases unmatched to any gene: 5. CDR3 length: 14 amino acids. Germline CDR1 and CDR2: MDHEN and SYDVKM. CDR3: CASSLEGARYGYTF. The CDR3 bases are TGTGCCAGCAGTTTAGAGGGGGCGCGGTATGGCTACACCTTC.

The chain recombines TRBV5-1 with TRBJ2-7; unclear D gene. V lost 4 bases to trimming and J lost 1 base, with 6 bases between them. There are 12 residues in the CDR3. Germline-derived CDR1 and CDR2 are SGHRS and YFSETQ. CDR3 region: CASSRESYEQYF. CDR3 sequence (DNA): TGCGCCAGCAGCCGCGAGTCCTACGAGCAGTACTTC.

This chain links TRBV14 with TRBJ1-1; 7 nucleotides align to TRBD1. CDR3 length: 15 residues. Trimming cost V 4 bases and J 3 bases; bases outside gene matches: 8. CDR1 and CDR2 (germline): SGHDN, FVKESK. The chain's CDR3 is CASSRPGTAHTEAFF. The CDR3 region has the DNA TGTGCCAGCAGCCGCCCCGGGACAGCCCACACTGAAGCTTTCTTT.

The chain is built from TRBV6-1 and TRBJ1-5; possibly TRBD1 for D (6 bases). Between the trimmed V and J ends, which lost 10 bases and 7 bases, there was a span of 20 bases. There are 14 residues in the CDR3. The germline CDR1 and CDR2 sequences are MNHNS and SASEGT. CDR3 DNA sequence: TGTGCCACAGAGACAGGCGGTTCGGCACAGCCCCAGCATTTT. It codes for CATETGGSAQPQHF.

The rearrangement links TRBV6-5 to TRBJ1-5, with TRBD1 matching over 10 bases. CDR1 is MNHEY, CDR2 SVGAGI, per germline. The V gene end was trimmed by 2 bases and the J gene end by 5 bases; junction bases not matched to a gene: 0. The CDR3 totals 14 residues. The CDR3 region is CASSYGTGDQPQHF. CDR3 nucleotide sequence: TGTGCCAGCAGTTACGGGACAGGGGATCAGCCCCAGCATTTT.

The rearrangement joins TRBV7-2 to TRBJ1-4; 10 nucleotides agree with TRBD1. V dropped 0 bases and J dropped 0; count of bases not matched to a gene: 13. This CDR3 is built from 21 residues. Looked up from germline, CDR1 is SGHTA and CDR2 is FQGNSA. This CDR3 is CASSLATGGESSTPTNEKLFF. In nucleotides, the CDR3 is TGTGCCAGCAGCTTAGCGACAGGGGGCGAGTCCAGCACCCCAACTAATGAAAAACTGTTTTTT.

The chain joins TRBV15 to TRBJ1-3; D might be TRBD1 (6 bases). In germline, CDR1 is LNHNV, CDR2 YYDKDF (reference sequence). The CDR3 sequence is 15 residues long. Trimming shortened V by 1 base and J by 1 base, and 8 bases separated the two germline ends. The CDR3 DNA follows: TGTGCCACCAGCAGAGGCAGGGGATCTGGAAACACCATATATTTT. Translating gives CATSRGRGSGNTIYF.

This clone was seen a handful of times. V gene TRBV6-6 combines with J gene TRBJ1-5; D uncertain. Looked up from germline, CDR1 is MNHNY and CDR2 is SVGAGI (reference sequence). The germline V and J ends were trimmed by 2 bases and 6 bases, with 11 bases remaining between them. The CDR3 runs to 14 residues. DNA for the CDR3: TGTGCCAGCAGTTACGGAGGTAAGAGTCAGCCCCAGCATTTT. Its translation: CASSYGGKSQPQHF.

V usage is TRBV5-5 and J usage is TRBJ1-5; D call uncertain. The CDR3 loop spans 14 amino acids. The ends were cut back, 0 bases at V and 4 bases at J, with 8 bases in the middle. Germline CDR1 reads SGHKS; CDR2 reads YYEKEE (reference sequence). DNA of the CDR3: TGTGCCAGCAGCTTGGCCGGAGGGAATCAGCCCCAGCATTTT. Its protein is CASSLAGGNQPQHF.

The gene calls are TRBV18 and TRBJ1-5; no definite D call. Trimming took off 2 bases at V and 0 bases at J, with 5 bases between the two ends. Germline-derived CDR1 and CDR2 are KGHSH and LQKENI. The CDR3 spans 14 residues. The CDR3 DNA sequence: TGTGCCAGCTCACCAGTAAATAGCAATCAGCCCCAGCATTTT. It is translated as CASSPVNSNQPQHF.